Each of the 2 T cell receptor beta chains below was sequenced from the same sample in a study of blood T cell repertoires in COVID-19. Assay: immunoSEQ multiplex PCR; the TCRdb copy retains only in-frame clones and omits some. The sample lists around 230,000 clones, about nine tenths seen once, with under 13% in the top ten. Sequenced: PBMCs or T cells enriched from blood (not recorded which). The receptors come from a man younger than 35 with acute COVID-19.

Comment on this clone: This same CDR3 is encoded by further DNA sequences in the sample. V is TRBV19 and J is TRBJ2-1, with 8 bases lining up with TRBD2. V was pared by 3 bases and J by 9 bases, with 4 bases of the junction left unmatched. CDR3 length: 13 amino acids. The germline gives CDR1 LNHDA, CDR2 SQIVND (reference sequence). The CDR3 coding sequence is TGTGCCAGTAGTATCGGGACTAGTGTTGAGCAGTTCTTC. This encodes CASSIGTSVEQFF.

The chain is built from TRBV19 and TRBJ1-1, with D maybe TRBD1 (5 bases). The CDR3 totals 13 residues. Germline V lookup: CDR1 LNHDA, CDR2 SQIVND (reference sequence). V lost 9 bases and J lost 4, with 15 bases in between. CDR3 in DNA: TGTGCCAGCGGACCCCAGGGTGCCACTGAAGCTTTCTTT. This encodes CASGPQGATEAFF.